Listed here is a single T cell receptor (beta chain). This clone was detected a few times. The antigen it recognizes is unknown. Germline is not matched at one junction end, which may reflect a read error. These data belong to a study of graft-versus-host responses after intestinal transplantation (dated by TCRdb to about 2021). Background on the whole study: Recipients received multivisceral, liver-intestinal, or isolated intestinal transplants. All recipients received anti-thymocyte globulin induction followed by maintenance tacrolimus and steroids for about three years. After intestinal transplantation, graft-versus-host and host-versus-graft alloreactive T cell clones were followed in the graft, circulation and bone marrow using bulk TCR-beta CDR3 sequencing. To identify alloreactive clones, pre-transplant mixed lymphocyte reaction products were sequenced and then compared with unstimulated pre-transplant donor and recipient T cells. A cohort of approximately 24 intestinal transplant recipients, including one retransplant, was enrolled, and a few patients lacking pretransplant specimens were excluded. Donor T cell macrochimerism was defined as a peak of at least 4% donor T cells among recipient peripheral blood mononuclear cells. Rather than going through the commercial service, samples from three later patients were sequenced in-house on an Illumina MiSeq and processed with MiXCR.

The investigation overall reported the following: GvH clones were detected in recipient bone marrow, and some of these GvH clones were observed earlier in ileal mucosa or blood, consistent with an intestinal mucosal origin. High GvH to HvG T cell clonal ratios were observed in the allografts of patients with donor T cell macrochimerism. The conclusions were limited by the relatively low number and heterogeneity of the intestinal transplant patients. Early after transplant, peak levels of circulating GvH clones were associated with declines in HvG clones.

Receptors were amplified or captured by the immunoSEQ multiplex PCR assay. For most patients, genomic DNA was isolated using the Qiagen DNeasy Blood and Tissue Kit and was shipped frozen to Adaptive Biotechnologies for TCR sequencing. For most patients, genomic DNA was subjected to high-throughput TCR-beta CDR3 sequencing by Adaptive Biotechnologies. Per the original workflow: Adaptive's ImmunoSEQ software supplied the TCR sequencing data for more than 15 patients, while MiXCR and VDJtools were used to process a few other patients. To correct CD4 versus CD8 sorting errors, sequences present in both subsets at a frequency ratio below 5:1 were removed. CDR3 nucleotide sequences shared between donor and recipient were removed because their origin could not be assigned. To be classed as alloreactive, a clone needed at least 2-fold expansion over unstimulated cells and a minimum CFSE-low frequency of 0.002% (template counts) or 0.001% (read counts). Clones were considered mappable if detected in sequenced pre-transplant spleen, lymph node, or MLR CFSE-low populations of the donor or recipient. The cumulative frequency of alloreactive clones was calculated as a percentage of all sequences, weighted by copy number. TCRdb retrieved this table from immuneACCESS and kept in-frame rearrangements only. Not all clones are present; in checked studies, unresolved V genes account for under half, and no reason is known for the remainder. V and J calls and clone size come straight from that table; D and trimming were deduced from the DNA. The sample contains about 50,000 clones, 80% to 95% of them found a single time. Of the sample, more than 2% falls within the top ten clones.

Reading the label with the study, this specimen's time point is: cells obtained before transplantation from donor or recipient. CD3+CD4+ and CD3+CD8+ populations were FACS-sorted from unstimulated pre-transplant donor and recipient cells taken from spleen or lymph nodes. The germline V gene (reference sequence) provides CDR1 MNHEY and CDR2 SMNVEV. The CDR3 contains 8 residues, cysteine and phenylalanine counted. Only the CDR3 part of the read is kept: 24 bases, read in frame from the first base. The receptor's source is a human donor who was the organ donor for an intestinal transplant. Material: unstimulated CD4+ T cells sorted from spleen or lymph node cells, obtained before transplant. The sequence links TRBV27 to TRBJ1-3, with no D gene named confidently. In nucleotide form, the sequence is TGTGCCAGCAGAGTCTTAGATTTT. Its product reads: CASRVLDF.